This TCR beta chain derives from a study of T cells in Graves' hyperthyroidism and ophthalmopathy (dated 2019 in TCRdb). For context, the study as a whole: Peripheral blood was collected at initial diagnosis, before any treatment. TCR V-J signatures able to tell the groups apart were searched for in a discovery cohort of 100 patients, of whom about 40 had Graves' ophthalmopathy and roughly 57 had stable Graves' hyperthyroidism. Prospective prediction of ophthalmopathy was tested in an independent validation cohort consisting of under 20 hyperthyroidism patients and about 17 patients who later progressed to ophthalmopathy. For training and testing, the roughly 100 patients in the discovery cohort were randomly divided in a 7:3 ratio. Thyroid tissue and blood T-cell repertoires from six Graves' hyperthyroidism patients were also compared in the study. After sampling, hyperthyroidism patients received methimazole starting at 30 mg daily, and ophthalmopathy patients received high-dose intravenous methylprednisolone. The paper reports TCR Vbeta CDR3 sequencing of approximately 140 peripheral blood samples: 40 or so ophthalmopathy, under 85 hyperthyroidism and around 17 progressor patients. Results and caveats for the whole study, not just this receptor: Most expanded thyroid clonotypes (frequency above 0.001) were also found in blood, which suggests that blood repertoires may mirror thyroid immune responses. Ophthalmopathy was separated from stable hyperthyroidism by a 13 V-J signature model, with approximately 90% sensitivity and about 84% specificity obtained in cross-validation and 80%/75% obtained in testing. In validation, progression to ophthalmopathy was predicted by the model with nearly 71% sensitivity and around 75% specificity, a median of about 6 months before onset. Sample size was not statistically predetermined, and blinding of investigators to group allocation was not performed.

Stable Graves' hyperthyroidism was defined as no progression to ophthalmopathy during 18 months of follow-up. Hyperthyroidism patients were newly diagnosed, had a disease duration of under 2 months, and were aged 18 to 65 years. Patients with uncontrolled infections, other autoimmune diseases, pregnancy or lactation were excluded. Diagnoses relied on clinical symptoms, serum thyroxine and TRAb, thyroid ultrasound and orbital computed tomography. PBMCs were isolated from about 9.1 ml of fresh peripheral blood by Ficoll-Paque density gradient centrifugation. Total RNA was extracted with Trizol reagent, and quality was checked on an Agilent 2100 Bioanalyzer. Regarding this clonotype: No cognate antigen has been identified for it. Nothing much larger sits one base from this clone, and base qualities are not available.

The TCR beta CDR3 regions were amplified from RNA transcripts. A first-round RT-PCR of the TCR CDR3 used the HTBI primer set with the Qiagen OneStep RT-PCR kit. A second multiplex PCR round built the libraries, followed by size selection and purification. The libraries were sequenced on an Illumina HiSeq2000 using paired-end 100 bp reads. Processing in the source paper ran as follows. SOAPnuke was used to process the raw data, with reads discarded if the reads contained adapters or uncalled bases, had a mean Phred below 15, or lacked an exact constant-primer or identifier match. High-quality paired reads were merged using COPE v1.2.5, and each unique nucleotide sequence was defined as a clonotype. MiTCR v1.1 was used to align clonotypes to the IMGT TRBV, TRBD and TRBJ reference segments. The analysis was restricted to V-J combinations with a frequency above 0.0001, which together covered 99% to 99.2% of the repertoires. A TCS score was defined as the ratio between F50 (clonal expansion) and ExV (chaos), using BLOSUM62-based TCRdist between CDR3 peptides within each V-J. Welch's t-statistics and random forest reduced fewer than 550 V-J features to 13, which were used in a naive Bayes classifier (R e1071). TCRdb's own reprocessing of the public reads used fastp at Q25 and MiXCR and kept productive beta chains. Each entry merges the rows of one CDR3 protein and shows their most common DNA and genes. In this record, the V and J calls reflect TCRdb's handling and not the investigators' own analysis. This sample is represented by 75,000 to 100,000 distinct CDR3 sequences; roughly 49% of them were singletons. Together, the top ten hold 27% of the sample.

V is pared back by 8 bases and J by 4 bases, with 14 bases lying between the germline termini. From the cysteine up to the phenylalanine, the CDR3 has a length of 13 residues. Just CDR3 DNA is preserved here, 39 bases in frame from base 1. Via the germline V gene, CDR1 is MGHDK and CDR2 SYGVNS. The sample consisted of blood. In this chain, TRBV25-1 is recombined with TRBJ1-2; matching of 5 bases hints at TRBD1 as the D gene. This receptor was identified in a woman aged 40 to 50 with Graves' hyperthyroidism. The CDR3 protein: CASLDRGSYGYTF. The bases are TGTGCCAGCTTGGATCGGGGGAGCTATGGCTACACCTTC.